This is a list of T cell receptor beta chains from one sample in a study of a mutant IDH1 vaccine in newly diagnosed glioma. No cognate antigen is known for these TCRs. Repertoires were generated with immunoSEQ multiplex PCR, while TCRdb's copy carries only in-frame clones and drops some. Here the sample spans fewer than 150,000 clones, almost 90% being singletons. The sequences come from PBMCs, collected from a glioma patient whose treatment included an IDH1 peptide vaccine. These receptors were obtained from a woman between 50 and 59 years old with glioma. Both conserved end residues are part of each CDR3. The D gene is left open where the match is weak. Size is omitted from some rows. Given values are once, few, many or a class for expanded clones.

size	length	D	V	J	DNA	CDR3
.	15	.	TRBV5-1	TRBJ2-1	TGCGCCAGCAGCTTGGACGGAGGTTCCTACAATGAGCAGTTCTTC	CASSLDGGSYNEQFF
.	14	TRBD2	TRBV7-3	TRBJ2-3	TGTGCCAGCAGCTCAGGACTAGCGGGAGATACGCAGTATTTT	CASSSGLAGDTQYF
.	13	TRBD1	TRBV4-2	TRBJ1-2	TGTGCCAGCAGCACCACAGGGGAGGGTGGCTACACCTTC	CASSTTGEGGYTF
.	15	TRBD2	TRBV6-5	TRBJ2-7	TGTGCCAGCAGTATCCGACTAGCGGGAGTGGACGAGCAGTACTTC	CASSIRLAGVDEQYF
.	13	.	TRBV5-6	TRBJ1-1	TGTGCCAGCAGCGGGGATCTGAACACTGAAGCTTTCTTT	CASSGDLNTEAFF
.	15	TRBD2	TRBV7-9	TRBJ2-3	TGTGCCAGCAGCTCCCGGGACTACAGCACAGATACGCAGTATTTT	CASSSRDYSTDTQYF
.	11	.	TRBV23-1	TRBJ2-7	TGCGCCAGCATAAGCTCCTACGAGCAGTACTTC	CASISSYEQYF
.	12	.	TRBV6-1	TRBJ2-1	TGTGCCAGCAGCTCCCGTACGATTGAGCAGTTCTTC	CASSSRTIEQFF
few	12	.	TRBV2	TRBJ1-2	TGTGCCATTTTCGACAGGTACTATGGCTACACCTTC	CAIFDRYYGYTF
.	15	TRBD1	TRBV2	TRBJ2-1	TGTGCCAGCAGTGTCCCAGGACAGGGGGCTTGGGAGCAGTTCTTC	CASSVPGQGAWEQFF
.	15	.	TRBV18	TRBJ2-3	TGTGCCAGCTCACCACCCCGGCCAGGGTCAGATACGCAGTATTTT	CASSPPRPGSDTQYF
.	16	TRBD1	TRBV5-6	TRBJ2-7	TGTGCCAGCAGCTTGGGACAGGGAGTAAAGGCCTACGAGCAGTACTTC	CASSLGQGVKAYEQYF
.	14	.	TRBV10-3	TRBJ1-2	TGTGCCATCAGTGGGGCGGCCTCTAACTATGGCTACACCTTC	CAISGAASNYGYTF
.	14	TRBD1	TRBV29-1	TRBJ2-3	TGCAGCGTGACCGGGACAGGGATAACAGATACGCAGTATTTT	CSVTGTGITDTQYF
.	15	.	TRBV4-1	TRBJ2-7	TGCGCCAGCAGCCAAGCTACCCAGGGGATCTACGAGCAGTACTTC	CASSQATQGIYEQYF
once	13	TRBD1	TRBV5-5	TRBJ1-1	TGTGCCAGCAGCACCGGACAGGGGGCTGAAGCTTTCTTT	CASSTGQGAEAFF
.	13	.	TRBV6-1	TRBJ1-5	TGTGCCAGCAGGGACAGAGGGGATCAGCCCCAGCATTTT	CASRDRGDQPQHF
.	16	TRBD1	TRBV6-5	TRBJ1-3	TGTGCCAGCAGTTACCAGGGGGTACACTCTGGAAACACCATATATTTT	CASSYQGVHSGNTIYF
.	13	.	TRBV7-5	TRBJ2-3	TGTGCCAGACCCTTTAGTCGGCCAGATACGCAGTATTTT	CARPFSRPDTQYF
.	13	TRBD1	TRBV30	TRBJ1-2	TGTGCCTGGAGTGTACAAGGGGGCCGCGGCTACACCTTC	CAWSVQGGRGYTF
.	18	TRBD2	TRBV25-1	TRBJ2-3	TGTGCCAGCAGTGAATGGAGGACTAGCGGGAGAAGCACAGATACGCAGTATTTT	CASSEWRTSGRSTDTQYF
once	17	.	TRBV21-1	TRBJ1-5	TGTGCCAGACGAAAGAGGCGCACAACGCGGGAAGATCAGCCCCAGCATTTT	CARRKRRTTREDQPQHF
.	17	.	TRBV19	TRBJ2-1	TGTGCCAGTAGTATAAGTGGGGGCCCCAGCTCCTACAATGAGCAGTTCTTC	CASSISGGPSSYNEQFF
.	14	TRBD1	TRBV10-2	TRBJ1-6	TGCGCCAGCAGGGAGACAGGGGGCGGTTCACCCCTCCACTTT	CASRETGGGSPLHF
.	14	.	TRBV28	TRBJ1-5	TGTGCCAGTGCGGCCCGGGACGGAGATCAGCCCCAGCATTTT	CASAARDGDQPQHF
few	14	.	TRBV2	TRBJ1-5	TGTGCCAGCAGTGAGCAGACTAGCAATCAGCCCCAGCATTTT	CASSEQTSNQPQHF
.	16	.	TRBV19	TRBJ1-5	TGTGCCAGTAGTATTGGACCGGGACAAGTTTATCAGCCCCAGCATTTT	CASSIGPGQVYQPQHF
.	15	.	TRBV2	TRBJ2-2	TGTGCCAGCACCCTGCGGAGGGCCAACACCGGGGAGCTGTTTTTT	CASTLRRANTGELFF
once	14	.	TRBV5-1	TRBJ1-3	TGCGCCAGCAGCCCAACAGGGATTGGAAACACCATATATTTT	CASSPTGIGNTIYF
.	21	.	TRBV27	TRBJ2-5	TGTGCCAGCAGTACCAGGCACCCCGGCTTCTCGGCCGGGGTAGGAGGAGAGACCCAGTACTTC	CASSTRHPGFSAGVGGETQYF
.	12	.	TRBV5-1	TRBJ2-6	TGCGCCAGCAGCTTGGAAGCCAACGTCCTGACTTTC	CASSLEANVLTF
.	13	.	TRBV28	TRBJ1-1	TGTGCCACTTCTATCGGGATTAACACTGAAGCTTTCTTT	CATSIGINTEAFF
.	13	.	TRBV6-1	TRBJ2-7	TGTGCCACCAGGGGCATCTCTTCCTACGAGCAGTACTTC	CATRGISSYEQYF
once	14	.	TRBV5-1	TRBJ2-1	TGCGCCAGCAGCTGGGACACCCGGAGCAATGAGCAGTTCTTC	CASSWDTRSNEQFF
.	14	TRBD1	TRBV28	TRBJ1-2	TGTGCCAGCAGGACTGGGACAGCTAACTATGGCTACACCTTC	CASRTGTANYGYTF
.	16	TRBD1	TRBV29-1	TRBJ2-2	TGCAGCGTTGCTCGGGACAGTATTAGGAGCACCGGGGAGCTGTTTTTT	CSVARDSIRSTGELFF
few	14	TRBD1	TRBV5-4	TRBJ1-2	TGTGCCAGCAGTCGGGACAGGCTCCTATATGGCTACACCTTC	CASSRDRLLYGYTF
.	14	.	TRBV5-1	TRBJ2-7	TGCGCCAGCAGCTTAGGGCAGGGAGTCAACGAGCAGTACTTC	CASSLGQGVNEQYF
.	14	.	TRBV2	TRBJ2-5	TGTGCCAGCAACTTCCGGGGGTACCAAGAGACCCAGTACTTC	CASNFRGYQETQYF
.	14	.	TRBV5-1	TRBJ2-5	TGCGCCAGCAGCTTGGGCCCGGCCGGGGCGACCCAGTACTTC	CASSLGPAGATQYF
.	13	.	TRBV27	TRBJ1-2	TGTGCCAGCAGTTCGGGACTGCGTGGTGGCTACACCTTC	CASSSGLRGGYTF
.	16	.	TRBV11-2	TRBJ2-1	TGTGCCAGCAGCTCCGCCGGGTGGGCCTCCTACAATGAGCAGTTCTTC	CASSSAGWASYNEQFF
.	19	TRBD2	TRBV9	TRBJ2-2	TGTGCCAGCAGCGTAGCTCTAGCGGGAGAGTTTATATGCGCCGGGGAGCTGTTTTTT	CASSVALAGEFICAGELFF
.	15	TRBD1	TRBV9	TRBJ1-4	TGTGCCAGCAGCTCCCCCGGGACAGGGTATGAAAAACTGTTTTTT	CASSSPGTGYEKLFF
.	17	TRBD1	TRBV27	TRBJ2-7	TGTGCCAGCAGTTTATTATCCCGGGACAGGGGGTTGTACGAGCAGTACTTC	CASSLLSRDRGLYEQYF
once	15	TRBD2	TRBV28	TRBJ2-7	TGTGCCAGCAGTTCCTCTAGCGGGAGGGGCTACGAGCAGTACTTC	CASSSSSGRGYEQYF
.	15	.	TRBV27	TRBJ2-7	TGTGCCAGCAGTCCCGAGGGGACGTCTAACTACGAGCAGTACTTC	CASSPEGTSNYEQYF
.	13	.	TRBV5-6	TRBJ1-1	TGTGCCAGCAGCCCCCTGAGGACACCGAGAGCTTTCTTT	CASSPLRTPRAFF
.	17	.	TRBV7-9	TRBJ1-1	TGTGCCAGCAGCTCCGGAGTCGGGACAAGAATGAACACTGAAGCTTTCTTT	CASSSGVGTRMNTEAFF
.	14	TRBD1	TRBV6-4	TRBJ2-3	TGTGCCAGCAGTGACACAGGGGGCAAAGATACGCAGTATTTT	CASSDTGGKDTQYF
once	15	TRBD2	TRBV19	TRBJ2-1	TGTGCCACCTCACTAGCGTTAAGCTCCTACAATGAGCAGTTCTTC	CATSLALSSYNEQFF
.	15	.	TRBV7-8	TRBJ1-5	TGTGCCAGCAGCTTAGAGGCCGATAGCAATCAGCCCCAGCATTTT	CASSLEADSNQPQHF
once	15	.	TRBV4-1	TRBJ2-3	TGCGCCAGCAGCCAAGACGGGGCCAGCCCAGATACGCAGTATTTT	CASSQDGASPDTQYF
once	13	TRBD2	TRBV27	TRBJ2-3	TGTGCCAGCAGTTTACCTAGCGGGAGGCTGAAGTATTTT	CASSLPSGRLKYF
.	13	.	TRBV14	TRBJ1-1	TGTGCCAGCAGCTATACTCGGAACACTGAAGCTTTCTTT	CASSYTRNTEAFF
.	13	.	TRBV28	TRBJ1-1	TGTGCCAGCAGGACACCGGCTGAAGCTGAAGCTTTCTTT	CASRTPAEAEAFF
once	16	TRBD2	TRBV27	TRBJ2-3	TGTGCCAGCAGTTTAACGGCGGGAGCCAGCACAGATACGCAGTATTTT	CASSLTAGASTDTQYF
.	16	.	TRBV5-1	TRBJ2-5	TGCGCCAGCAGCTTAGCGGCCACTGGGAAGTCAGAGACCCAGTACTTC	CASSLAATGKSETQYF